This T cell receptor beta chain emerged from a study of early T cells in non-severe SARS-CoV-2 infection. Study information: RNA in bulk from unsorted whole blood was sequenced, and chains were unpaired.

CDR3 size: 12 residues. Individual cDNA molecules were tagged with unique molecular identifiers, the study reported. TCRdb reprocessed the 5' RACE reads via MiXCR and lists one record per CDR3 protein. The profile shows under 20,000 distinct CDR3 sequences, about 4.2% of them singletons. Many counts were recorded for this clonotype. The TCR sequence derives from an adult who was a healthcare worker with PCR-confirmed SARS-CoV-2 infection or an uninfected control (not recorded which). The sample consisted of whole blood. This chain joins TRBV12-3 or TRBV12-4 and TRBJ2-3, with a tentative D call TRBD2 (5 bases). CDR3 region: CGSRGRTDTQYF. CDR3 sequence (DNA): TGTGGATCTCGGGGAAGGACAGATACGCAGTATTTT.